The clone carrying this T cell receptor (beta chain) has just a few counts. This record belongs to a study of blood T cell repertoires in COVID-19. Here immunoSEQ multiplex PCR was the method, and the copy in TCRdb shows in-frame clones only, minus some. The data show around 97,000 clones, roughly 84% seen once. The CDR3 spans 15 residues. Germline V CDR1 and CDR2: SGHRS, YFSETQ. V shed 4 bases, J shed 7 bases, and the junction held 3 bases outside the gene matches. The TCR originated in a human donor in a cohort sampled during active COVID-19. The sequencing input was peripheral blood. This chain links TRBV5-1 with TRBJ1-6; 12 bases align to TRBD1. In nucleotides, the CDR3 is TGCGCCAGCAGCCGGGACAGGGGGCCCAATTCACCCCTCCACTTT. Protein: CASSRDRGPNSPLHF.